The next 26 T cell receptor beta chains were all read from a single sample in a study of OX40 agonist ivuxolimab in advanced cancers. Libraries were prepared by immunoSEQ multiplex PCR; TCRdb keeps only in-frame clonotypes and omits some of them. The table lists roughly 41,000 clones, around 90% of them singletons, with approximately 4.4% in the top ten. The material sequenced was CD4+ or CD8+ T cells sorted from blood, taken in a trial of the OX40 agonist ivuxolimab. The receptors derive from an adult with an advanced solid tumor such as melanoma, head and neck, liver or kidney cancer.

CDR3 protein: CASSPLFERGGQDEQFF. In DNA, the CDR3 is TGTGCCAGCTCACCACTTTTCGAGCGGGGGGGCCAGGATGAGCAGTTCTTC. This chain links TRBV18 with TRBJ2-1; 10 bases align to TRBD2. Losses at the gene ends were 1 base for V and 8 bases for J; bases not matched to a gene: 11. Germline CDR1 KGHSH, CDR2 LQKENI. The CDR3 runs to 17 residues.

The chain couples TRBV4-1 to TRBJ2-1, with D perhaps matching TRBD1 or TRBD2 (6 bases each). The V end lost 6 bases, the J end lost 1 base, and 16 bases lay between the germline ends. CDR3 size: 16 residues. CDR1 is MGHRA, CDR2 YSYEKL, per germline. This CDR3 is CASRQNPGASYNEQFF. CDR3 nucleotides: TGCGCCAGCAGACAAAATCCGGGGGCATCCTACAATGAGCAGTTCTTC.

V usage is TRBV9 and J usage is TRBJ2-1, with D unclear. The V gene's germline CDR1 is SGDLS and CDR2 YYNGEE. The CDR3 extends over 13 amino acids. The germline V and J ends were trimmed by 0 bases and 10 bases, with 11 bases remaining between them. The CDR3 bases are TGTGCCAGCAGCGTAGCTCCTCAGCCAGAGCAGTTCTTC. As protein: CASSVAPQPEQFF.

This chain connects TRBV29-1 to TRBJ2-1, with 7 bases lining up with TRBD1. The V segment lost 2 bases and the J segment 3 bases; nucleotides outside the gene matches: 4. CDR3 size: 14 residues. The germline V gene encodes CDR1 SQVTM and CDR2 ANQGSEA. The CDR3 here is CSVEPGQVYNEQFF. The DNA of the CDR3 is TGCAGCGTTGAACCAGGACAGGTCTACAATGAGCAGTTCTTC.

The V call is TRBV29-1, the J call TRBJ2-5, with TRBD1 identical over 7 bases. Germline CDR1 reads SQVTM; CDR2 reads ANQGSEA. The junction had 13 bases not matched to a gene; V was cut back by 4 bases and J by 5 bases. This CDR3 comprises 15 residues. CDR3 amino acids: CSVGGRGTTQETQYF. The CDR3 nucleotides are TGCAGCGTTGGGGGCAGGGGGACGACTCAGGAGACCCAGTACTTC. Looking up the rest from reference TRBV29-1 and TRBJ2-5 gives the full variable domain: SAVISQKPSRDICQRGTSLTIQCQVDSQVTMMFWYRQQPGQSLTLIATANQGSEATYESGFVIDKFPISRPNLTFSTLTVSNMSPEDSSIYLCSVGGRGTTQETQYFGPGTRLLVL.

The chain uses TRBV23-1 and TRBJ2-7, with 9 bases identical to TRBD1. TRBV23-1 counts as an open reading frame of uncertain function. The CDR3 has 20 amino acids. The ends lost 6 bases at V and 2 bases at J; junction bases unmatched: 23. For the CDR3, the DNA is TGCGCCAGCAGCCAGCTACCGGGACAGGGTTCCAACGGCGGCGCCTACGAGCAGTACGTC. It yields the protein CASSQLPGQGSNGGAYEQYV.

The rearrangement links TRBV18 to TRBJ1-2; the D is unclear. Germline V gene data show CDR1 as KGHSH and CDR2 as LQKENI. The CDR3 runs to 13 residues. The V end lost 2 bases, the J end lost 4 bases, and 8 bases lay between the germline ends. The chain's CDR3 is CASSPNGGYGYTF. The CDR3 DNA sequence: TGTGCCAGCTCACCAAACGGAGGCTATGGCTACACCTTC.

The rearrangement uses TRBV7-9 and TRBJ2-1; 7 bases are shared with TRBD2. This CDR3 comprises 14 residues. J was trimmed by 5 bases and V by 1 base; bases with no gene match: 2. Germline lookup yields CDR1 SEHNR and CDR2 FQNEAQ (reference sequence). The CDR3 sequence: CASSLDGRDNEQFF. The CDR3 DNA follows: TGTGCCAGCAGCTTAGATGGGAGGGACAATGAGCAGTTCTTC.

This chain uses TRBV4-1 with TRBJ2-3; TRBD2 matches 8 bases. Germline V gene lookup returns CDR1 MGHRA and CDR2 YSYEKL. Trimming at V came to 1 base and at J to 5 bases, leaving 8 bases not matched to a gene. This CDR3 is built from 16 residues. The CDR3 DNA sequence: TGCGCCAGCAGCCAAGGCGGGCTAGCGGGCGGAGATACGCAGTATTTT. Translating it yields CASSQGGLAGGDTQYF.

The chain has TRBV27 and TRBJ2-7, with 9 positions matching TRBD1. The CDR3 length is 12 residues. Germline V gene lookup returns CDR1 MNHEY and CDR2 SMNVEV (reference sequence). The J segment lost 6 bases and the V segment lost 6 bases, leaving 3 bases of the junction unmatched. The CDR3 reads CASSDRGGEQYF. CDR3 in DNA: TGTGCCAGCAGCGACAGGGGGGGCGAGCAGTACTTC.

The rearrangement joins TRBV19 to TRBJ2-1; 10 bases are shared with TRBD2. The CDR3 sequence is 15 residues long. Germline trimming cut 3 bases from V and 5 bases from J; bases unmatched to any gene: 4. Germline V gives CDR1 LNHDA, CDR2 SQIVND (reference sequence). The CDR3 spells CASSIRLAGDNEQFF. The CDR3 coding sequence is TGTGCCAGTAGTATTCGACTAGCGGGTGACAATGAGCAGTTCTTC. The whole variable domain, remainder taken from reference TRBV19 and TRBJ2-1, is DGGITQSPKYLFRKEGQNVTLSCEQNLNHDAMYWYRQDPGQGLRLIYYSQIVNDFQKGDIAEGYSVSREKKESFPLTVTSAQKNPTAFYLCASSIRLAGDNEQFFGPGTRLTVL.

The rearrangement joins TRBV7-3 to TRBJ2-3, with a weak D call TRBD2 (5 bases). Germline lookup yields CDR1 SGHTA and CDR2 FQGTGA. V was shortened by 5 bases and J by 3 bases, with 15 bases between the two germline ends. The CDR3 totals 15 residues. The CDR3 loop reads CASSPLAGYTDTQYF. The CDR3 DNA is TGTGCCAGCAGCCCTCTGGCGGGTTATACAGATACGCAGTATTTT.

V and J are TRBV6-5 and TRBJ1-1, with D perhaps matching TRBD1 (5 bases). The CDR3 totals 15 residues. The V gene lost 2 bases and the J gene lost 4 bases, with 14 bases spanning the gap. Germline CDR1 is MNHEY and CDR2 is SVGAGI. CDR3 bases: TGTGCCAGCAGTTACGGTCCAGGGCTTGGCACTGAAGCTTTCTTT. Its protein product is CASSYGPGLGTEAFF.

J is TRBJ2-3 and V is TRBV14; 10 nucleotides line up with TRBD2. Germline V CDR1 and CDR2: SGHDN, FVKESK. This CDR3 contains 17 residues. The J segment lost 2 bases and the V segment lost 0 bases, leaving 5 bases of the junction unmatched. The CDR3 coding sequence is TGTGCCAGCAGCCAAGATAGTAGCGGGGGGTTCACAGATACGCAGTATTTT. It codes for CASSQDSSGGFTDTQYF. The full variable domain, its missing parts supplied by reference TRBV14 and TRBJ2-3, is EAGVTQFPSHSVIEKGQTVTLRCDPISGHDNLYWYRRVMGKEIKFLLHFVKESKQDESGMPNNRFLAERTGGTYSTLKVQPAELEDSGVYFCASSQDSSGGFTDTQYFGPGTRLTVL.

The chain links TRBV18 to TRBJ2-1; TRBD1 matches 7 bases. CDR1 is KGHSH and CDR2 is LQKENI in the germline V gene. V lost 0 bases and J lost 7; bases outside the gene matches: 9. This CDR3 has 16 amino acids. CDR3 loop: CASSPPLDRPLNEQFF. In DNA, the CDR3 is TGTGCCAGCTCACCACCTCTGGACAGGCCTTTAAATGAGCAGTTCTTC.

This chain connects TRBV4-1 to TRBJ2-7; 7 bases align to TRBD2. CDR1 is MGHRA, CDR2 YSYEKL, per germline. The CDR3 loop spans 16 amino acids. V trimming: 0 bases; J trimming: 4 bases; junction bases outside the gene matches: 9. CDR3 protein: CASSQDPGSGGYEQYF. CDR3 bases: TGCGCCAGCAGCCAAGATCCCGGATCGGGGGGATACGAGCAGTACTTC.

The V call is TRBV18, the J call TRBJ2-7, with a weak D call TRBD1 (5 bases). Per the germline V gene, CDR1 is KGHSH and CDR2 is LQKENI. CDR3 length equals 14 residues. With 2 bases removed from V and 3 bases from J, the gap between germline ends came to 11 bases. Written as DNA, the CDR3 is TGTGCCAGCTCACCAAGTACAGGAAACTACGAGCAGTACGTC. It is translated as CASSPSTGNYEQYV.

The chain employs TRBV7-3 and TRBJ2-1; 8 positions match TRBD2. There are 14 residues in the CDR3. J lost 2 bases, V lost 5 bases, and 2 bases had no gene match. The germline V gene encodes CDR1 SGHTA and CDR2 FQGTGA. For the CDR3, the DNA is TGTGCCAGCAGCACCGGGAGGGCCTACAATGAGCAGTTCTTC. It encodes CASSTGRAYNEQFF.

The CDR3 coding sequence is TGTGCCAGCAGCCATAGGGACAGAGAGGGCTATGGCTACACCTTC. It yields the protein CASSHRDREGYGYTF. The chain employs TRBV7-9 and TRBJ1-2, with 7 bases lining up with TRBD1. This CDR3 contains 15 residues. The ends lost 5 bases at V and 4 bases at J; junction bases unmatched: 10. Germline loops: CDR1 SEHNR, CDR2 FQNEAQ (reference sequence). The whole variable domain, filled in from reference TRBV7-9 and TRBJ1-2, reads DTGVSQNPRHKITKRGQNVTFRCDPISEHNRLYWYRQTLGQGPEFLTYFQNEAQLEKSRLLSDRFSAERPKGSFSTLEIQRTEQGDSAMYLCASSHRDREGYGYTFGSGTRLTVV.

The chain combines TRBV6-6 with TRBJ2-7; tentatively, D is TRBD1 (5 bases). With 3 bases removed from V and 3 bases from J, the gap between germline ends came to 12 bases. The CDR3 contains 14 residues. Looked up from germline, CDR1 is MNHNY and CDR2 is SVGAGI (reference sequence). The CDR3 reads CASSYSGHSYEQYF. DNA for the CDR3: TGTGCCAGCAGTTATTCCGGACATAGCTACGAGCAGTACTTC.

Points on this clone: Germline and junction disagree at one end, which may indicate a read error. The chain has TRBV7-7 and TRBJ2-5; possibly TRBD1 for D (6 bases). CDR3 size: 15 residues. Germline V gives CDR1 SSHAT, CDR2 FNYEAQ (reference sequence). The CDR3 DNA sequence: TGTGCTAGCAGCTTATTCAGGGGCCCGAGAGAGACCCAGTACTTC. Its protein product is CASSLFRGPRETQYF. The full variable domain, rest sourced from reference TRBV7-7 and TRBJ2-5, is GAGVSQSPRYKVTKRGQDVTLRCDPISSHATLYWYQQALGQGPEFLTYFNYEAQPDKSGLPSDRFSAERPEGSISTLTIQRTEQRDSAMYRCASSLFRGPRETQYFGPGTRLLVL.

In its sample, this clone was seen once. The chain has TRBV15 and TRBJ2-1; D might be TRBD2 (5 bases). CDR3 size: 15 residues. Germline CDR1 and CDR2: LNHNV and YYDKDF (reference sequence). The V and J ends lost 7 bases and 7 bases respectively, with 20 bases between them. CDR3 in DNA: TGTGCCACCATGTATGACGGGGATGACTGGAATGAGCAGTTCTTC. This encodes CATMYDGDDWNEQFF.

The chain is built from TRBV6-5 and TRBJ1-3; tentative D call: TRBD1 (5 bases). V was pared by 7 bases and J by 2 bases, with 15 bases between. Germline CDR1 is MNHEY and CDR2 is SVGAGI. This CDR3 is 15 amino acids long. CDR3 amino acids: CASMGPSKAGNTIYF. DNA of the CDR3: TGTGCCAGCATGGGGCCCAGCAAAGCTGGAAACACCATATATTTT.

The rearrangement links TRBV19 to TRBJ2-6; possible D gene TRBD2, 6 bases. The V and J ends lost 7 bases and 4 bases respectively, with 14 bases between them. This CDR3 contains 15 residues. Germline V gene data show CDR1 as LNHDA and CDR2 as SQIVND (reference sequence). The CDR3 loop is CASIARGSGANVLTF. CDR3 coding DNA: TGTGCCAGTATAGCCCGGGGGTCAGGGGCCAACGTCCTGACTTTC.

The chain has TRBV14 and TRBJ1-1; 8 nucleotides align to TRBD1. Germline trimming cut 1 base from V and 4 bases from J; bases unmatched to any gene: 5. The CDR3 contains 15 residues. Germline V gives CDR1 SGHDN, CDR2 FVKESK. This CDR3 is CASSQGQGRGTEAFF. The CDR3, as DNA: TGTGCCAGCAGCCAAGGACAGGGGCGAGGCACTGAAGCTTTCTTT.

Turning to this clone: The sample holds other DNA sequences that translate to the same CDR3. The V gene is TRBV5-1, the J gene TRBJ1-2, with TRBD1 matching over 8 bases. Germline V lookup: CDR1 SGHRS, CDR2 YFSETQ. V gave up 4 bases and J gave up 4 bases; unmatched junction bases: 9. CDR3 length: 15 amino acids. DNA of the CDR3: TGCGCCAGCAGCCTGGGACAGGACCCGCGCTATGGCTACACCTTC. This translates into CASSLGQDPRYGYTF.